This T cell receptor (beta chain) derives from a study of T cell repertoires in cytomegalovirus infection. TCRdb itself ran the reads through MiXCR, one entry per CDR3 protein. This table has some 920,000 distinct CDR3 sequences, 30% to 40% appearing once. The CDR3 spans 15 residues. V gave up 1 base and J gave up 3 bases, with 10 bases separating them. The germline V gene has CDR1 SGHTA and CDR2 FQGNSA. Study-level results: Carriage of CMV together with the relevant HLA was identifiable through cumulative public TCR beta family frequency. CMV-specific TCR beta clonotypes restricted by HLA-C were the ones dominating the ex vivo response.

Points on this clonotype: Its antigen is not known. Possible read error: a much larger clone is one base away.

The genes are TRBV7-2 and TRBJ1-5; D unclear. This TCR came from a human donor in good health (CMV status not recorded). Some clones in this sample may be carry-over from other donors' samples. The sample was cultured CD8+ T cells from PBMCs, taken from culture after CMV antigen stimulation. CDR3 region: CASSLVAGINQPQHF. The CDR3 DNA reads TGTGCCAGCAGCTTAGTAGCGGGTATCAATCAGCCCCAGCATTTT.